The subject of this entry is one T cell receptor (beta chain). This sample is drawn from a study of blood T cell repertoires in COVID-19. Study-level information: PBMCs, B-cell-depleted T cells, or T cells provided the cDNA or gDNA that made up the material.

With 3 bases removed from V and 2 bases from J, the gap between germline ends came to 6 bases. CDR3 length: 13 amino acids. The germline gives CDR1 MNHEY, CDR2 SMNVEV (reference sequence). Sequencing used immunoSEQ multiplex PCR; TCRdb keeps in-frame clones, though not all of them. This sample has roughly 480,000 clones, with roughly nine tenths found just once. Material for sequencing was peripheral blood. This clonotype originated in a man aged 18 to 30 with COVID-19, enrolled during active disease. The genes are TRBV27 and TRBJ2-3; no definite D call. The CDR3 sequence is CASSFRNTDTQYF. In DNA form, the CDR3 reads TGTGCCAGCAGTTTCAGGAACACAGATACGCAGTATTTT.